One T cell receptor beta chain is described in this entry. The target of this receptor is not known. Base qualities are missing; no much larger clone stands one base away. The library was made by the immunoSEQ multiplex PCR assay. TCRdb retrieved this table from immuneACCESS and kept in-frame rearrangements only. Not all clones are present; in checked studies, unresolved V genes account for under half, and no reason is known for the remainder. The table for this sample lists about 160,000 clones; 96% of them were counted only once. The ten largest clones represent over 0.9% of the sample. This sample stems from a study of control samples from healthy donors and cancer patients (TCRdb year 2020). Based on the germline V gene (reference sequence), the CDR1 and CDR2 sequences are MNHNY and SVGAGI. The junction shows trimming of 6 bases on V and 4 bases on J, and the gene matches do not reach 10 bases of it. CDR3 length: 16 amino acids, cysteine to phenylalanine. CDR3 DNA only is kept here, 48 bases in frame from base 1.

The TCR sequence derives from a woman in her twenties or thirties in good health. The V and J segments used are TRBV6-6 and TRBJ2-2, with 8 bases matching TRBD2. The specimen sequenced was blood. The CDR3 protein is CASRVKAGVGTGELFF. In nucleotides, the sequence is TGTGCCAGCAGAGTTAAAGCGGGGGTTGGCACCGGGGAGCTGTTTTTT.